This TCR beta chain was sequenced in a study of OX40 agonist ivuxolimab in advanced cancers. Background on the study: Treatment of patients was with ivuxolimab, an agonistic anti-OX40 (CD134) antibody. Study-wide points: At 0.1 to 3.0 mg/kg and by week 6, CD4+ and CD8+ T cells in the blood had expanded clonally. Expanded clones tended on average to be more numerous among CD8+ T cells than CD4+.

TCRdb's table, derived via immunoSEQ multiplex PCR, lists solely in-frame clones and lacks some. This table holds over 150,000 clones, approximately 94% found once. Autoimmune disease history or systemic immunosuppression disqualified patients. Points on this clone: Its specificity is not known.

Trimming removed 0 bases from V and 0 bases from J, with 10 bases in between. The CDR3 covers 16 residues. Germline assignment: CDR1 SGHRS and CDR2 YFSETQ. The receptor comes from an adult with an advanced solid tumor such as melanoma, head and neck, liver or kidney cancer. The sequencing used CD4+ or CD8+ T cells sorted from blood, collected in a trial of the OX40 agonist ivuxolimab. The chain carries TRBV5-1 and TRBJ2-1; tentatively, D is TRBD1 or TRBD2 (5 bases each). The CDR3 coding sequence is TGCGCCAGCAGCTTGGGGGGGTACACCTCCTACAATGAGCAGTTCTTC. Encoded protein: CASSLGGYTSYNEQFF. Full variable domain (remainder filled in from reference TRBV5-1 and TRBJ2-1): KAGVTQTPRYLIKTRGQQVTLSCSPISGHRSVSWYQQTPGQGLQFLFEYFSETQRNKGNFPGRFSGRQFSNSRSEMNVSTLELGDSALYLCASSLGGYTSYNEQFFGPGTRLTVL.